This T cell receptor (beta chain) originates from a study of blood T cell repertoires in COVID-19. Study as a whole: Whether acute or convalescent, the COVID-19 samples came from the United States, Italy and Spain. PBMCs, B-cell-depleted T cells, or T cells were the source of the cDNA or gDNA that made up the material.

Looked up from germline, CDR1 is DFQATT and CDR2 is SNEGSKA (reference sequence). V was clipped by 3 bases and J by 6 bases; unmatched bases: 8. CDR3 length equals 14 residues. As originally analysed: Estimated nucleated cell counts came from reference gene primer amplification. Only in-frame clones appear in the TCRdb table, and some are missing; sequencing was by immunoSEQ multiplex PCR. For V, J and clone size, that table is used; D and trimming come from the DNA. The sample has tens of thousands of clones, around 84% seen once. The genes are TRBV20-1 and TRBJ2-1; 7 bases line up with TRBD2. The sample comprised peripheral blood. The sequence was obtained from a man aged 50 to 59 with acute or convalescent COVID-19. The CDR3 spells CSASRREGTNEQFF. The CDR3 bases are TGCAGTGCTAGTAGGAGGGAGGGGACCAATGAGCAGTTCTTC.